The sequence of this TCR beta chain was determined in a study of PD-L1 blockade in urothelial cancer. Unmatched junction bases numbered 5, after V lost 6 bases and J lost 3 bases. CDR3 length: 14 amino acids. Per the germline V gene, CDR1 is WSHSY and CDR2 is SAAADI. Time point specified: peripheral blood 6 weeks after treatment start. Here immunoSEQ multiplex PCR was the method, and the copy in TCRdb shows in-frame clones only, minus some. The sample lists around 19,000 clones; over 75% were seen once. This chain connects TRBV10-2 to TRBJ1-2; 9 bases match TRBD1. The receptor's source is a man in his forties or fifties with urothelial cancer. This specimen was PBMCs, taken around atezolizumab (anti-PD-L1) treatment. CDR3 region: CASSGTGQDYGYTF. CDR3 nucleotide sequence: TGCGCCAGCAGCGGGACAGGGCAGGACTATGGCTACACCTTC.